A selection of T cell receptor beta chains follows, all from one sample in a study of blood T cell repertoires in COVID-19. TCRdb's table, derived via immunoSEQ multiplex PCR, lists solely in-frame clones and lacks some. Of some 340,000 clones listed, roughly 90% were seen once; the top ten hold about 4.2%. Sequencing used PBMCs or T cells enriched from blood (not recorded which). The source of these receptors is a woman aged 30 to 39 who had been exposed to COVID-19. Each CDR3 is given with its conserved first and last residue. Fields, in order: clone size, J gene, D gene, V gene, CDR3 DNA, CDR3 protein. A D gene is named only where the DNA matches it firmly. A clone size is listed for some rows: how often the clone was seen (once, few, many), or a class if it is expanded.

size: -
J: TRBJ2-7
D: -
V: TRBV3-1/TRBV3-2
DNA: TGTGCCAGCAGCCGCGGGACGCTCCGCGAGGACGAGCAGTACTTC
CDR3: CASSRGTLREDEQYF

size: -
J: TRBJ1-1
D: TRBD1
V: TRBV7-2
DNA: TGTGCCAGCAGCAAGATCGGACAGGGATTCACTGAAGCTTTCTTT
CDR3: CASSKIGQGFTEAFF

size: once
J: TRBJ1-1
D: TRBD1
V: TRBV19
DNA: TGTGCCAGTAGGCGACAGGGTTTCCCTGAAGCTTTCTTT
CDR3: CASRRQGFPEAFF

size: -
J: TRBJ2-1
D: -
V: TRBV29-1
DNA: TGCAGCGTGGGCCCTTTTAGCTCCTACAATGAGCAGTTCTTC
CDR3: CSVGPFSSYNEQFF

size: few
J: TRBJ1-2
D: TRBD1
V: TRBV12-5
DNA: TGTGCTAGTGGTTTGGTACTAACAGGGGTTACTCTCGATGGCTACACCTTC
CDR3: CASGLVLTGVTLDGYTF

size: -
J: TRBJ1-4
D: TRBD1
V: TRBV29-1
DNA: TGCAGCGGGACAGGGGGGGAGCATGAAAAACTGTTTTTT
CDR3: CSGTGGEHEKLFF

size: -
J: TRBJ2-5
D: -
V: TRBV13
DNA: TGTGCCAGCACCGACCCTTTTTCGGGGGATGGAGAGACCCAGTACTTC
CDR3: CASTDPFSGDGETQYF

size: -
J: TRBJ1-6
D: -
V: TRBV5-1
DNA: TGCGCCAGCAGCTTGGAAAGGACAGTCAGATCACCCCTCCACTTT
CDR3: CASSLERTVRSPLHF

size: -
J: TRBJ2-1
D: TRBD1
V: TRBV7-2
DNA: TGTGCCAGCAGCCTTGACAGGGGATCCTACAATGAGCAGTTCTTC
CDR3: CASSLDRGSYNEQFF

size: -
J: TRBJ2-1
D: TRBD2
V: TRBV27
DNA: TGTGCCAGCAGTTTATCGCGGGGGGGATACAATGAGCAGTTCTTC
CDR3: CASSLSRGGYNEQFF

size: -
J: TRBJ1-2
D: TRBD1
V: TRBV19
DNA: TGTGCCAGTAGTGGAGGACAGGGGTCCTATGGCTACACCTTC
CDR3: CASSGGQGSYGYTF

size: -
J: TRBJ2-3
D: -
V: TRBV7-9
DNA: TGTGCCAGCACCACCTCGTCCGGGGGAGAAATCTATTTT
CDR3: CASTTSSGGEIYF

size: once
J: TRBJ2-3
D: -
V: TRBV6-2/TRBV6-3
DNA: TGTGCCAGCAGTCACGGGGTGAGCACAGATACGCAGTATTTT
CDR3: CASSHGVSTDTQYF

size: -
J: TRBJ1-5
D: TRBD1
V: TRBV2
DNA: TGTGCCAGCTCGGACAGGGCCCGGAGTCAGCCCCAGCATTTT
CDR3: CASSDRARSQPQHF

size: -
J: TRBJ2-7
D: -
V: TRBV20-1
DNA: TGCAGTGGCAGGGCCCTCTACGAGCAGTACTTC
CDR3: CSGRALYEQYF

size: -
J: TRBJ1-2
D: -
V: TRBV10-3
DNA: TGTGCCATCAGTGAGTCCCGGGGAATCGACTATGGCTACACCTTC
CDR3: CAISESRGIDYGYTF

size: -
J: TRBJ2-2
D: -
V: TRBV5-1
DNA: TGCGCCAGCAGCGAAAACAGGGTGGACACCGGGGAGCTGTTTTTT
CDR3: CASSENRVDTGELFF

size: -
J: TRBJ1-4
D: TRBD1
V: TRBV19
DNA: TGTGCCAGTACCGAGGGGCTTGGGACAGGAACGGAAAAACTGTTTTTT
CDR3: CASTEGLGTGTEKLFF

size: once
J: TRBJ2-1
D: -
V: TRBV13
DNA: TGTGCCAGCAGCTTAACTGCTGGAGTTTACAATGAGCAGTTCTTC
CDR3: CASSLTAGVYNEQFF

size: -
J: TRBJ1-1
D: -
V: TRBV19
DNA: TGTGCCAGTAGTAGAGGGAGGGACACTGAAGCTTTCTTT
CDR3: CASSRGRDTEAFF

size: once
J: TRBJ2-1
D: -
V: TRBV4-2
DNA: TGTGCCAGCAGCCAAGACTCGAGATATGAGCAGTTCTTC
CDR3: CASSQDSRYEQFF

size: -
J: TRBJ1-1
D: -
V: TRBV4-3
DNA: TGCGCCAGCAGCCAAGATTCGGGGATCGGAACTGAAGCTTTCTTT
CDR3: CASSQDSGIGTEAFF

size: once
J: TRBJ1-4
D: TRBD1
V: TRBV27
DNA: TGTGCCAGCAGGGACAGGGGCGAAAAACTGTTTTTT
CDR3: CASRDRGEKLFF

size: -
J: TRBJ1-1
D: -
V: TRBV5-1
DNA: TGCGCCAGCAGCTTGGGCGTTACAGAGACTGAAGCTTTCTTT
CDR3: CASSLGVTETEAFF

size: few
J: TRBJ1-5
D: -
V: TRBV10-3
DNA: TGTGCCATCAGTGAGGAGGGTTTGGGCAATCAGCCCCAGCATTTT
CDR3: CAISEEGLGNQPQHF

size: -
J: TRBJ1-2
D: -
V: TRBV9
DNA: TGTGCCAGCAGCGTAGCTCCAGGGGATACCACATATGGCTACACCTTC
CDR3: CASSVAPGDTTYGYTF

size: -
J: TRBJ2-5
D: TRBD2
V: TRBV19
DNA: TGTGCCAGTAGTACCGGGGGGGGTGAGGAGACCCAGTACTTC
CDR3: CASSTGGGEETQYF

size: -
J: TRBJ2-5
D: TRBD1
V: TRBV5-6
DNA: TGTGCCAGCAGCGCGGCGACAGGGGGGGAGACCCAGTACTTC
CDR3: CASSAATGGETQYF